The rows below give T cell receptor beta chains drawn from one sample of a study of regulatory T cells in long-lasting Graves disease. Via MiXCR, TCRdb re-called the multiplex PCR reads, giving one row per CDR3 protein. Here the sample spans more than 650,000 distinct CDR3 sequences, 30% being singletons. The sequencing used peripheral blood mononuclear cells (PBMCs), collected when the disease was refractory, from a patient treated with antithyroid drugs. The receptor source for this set is a female donor with Graves disease. CDR3s include the opening cysteine and the closing phenylalanine or tryptophan. Fields, in order: J gene, D gene, V gene, clone size, CDR3 DNA, CDR3 protein. The D gene is left open where the match is weak. Where a row states a size, it is once, few, many or the class of an expanded clone; other rows omit it.

J: TRBJ2-7; D: TRBD2; V: TRBV2; size: many; DNA: TGTGCCAGCAGTTTACCTTCCGGGGGGTTGGACTACGAGCAGTACTTC; CDR3: CASSLPSGGLDYEQYF
J: TRBJ1-5; D: -; V: TRBV6-4; size: many; DNA: TGTGCCAGCAGTGAGGGACACTCTAATCAGCCCCAGCATTTT; CDR3: CASSEGHSNQPQHF
J: TRBJ2-7; D: TRBD2; V: TRBV20-1; size: many; DNA: TGCAGTGCTAGACCACTAGCGGATCCTATCTACGAGCAGTACTTC; CDR3: CSARPLADPIYEQYF
J: TRBJ1-1; D: TRBD1; V: TRBV12-3/TRBV12-4; size: many; DNA: TGTGCCAGCAGTTTGGGACAGATTGACACTGAAGCTTTCTTT; CDR3: CASSLGQIDTEAFF
J: TRBJ1-2; D: TRBD1; V: TRBV6-5; size: -; DNA: TGTGCCAGCAGTTACGGGACAGGGAATAATAATGGCTACACCTTC; CDR3: CASSYGTGNNNGYTF
J: TRBJ1-2; D: -; V: TRBV2; size: many; DNA: TGTGCCAGCAGTGAACTGTTGGGGATCTATGACTACACCTTC; CDR3: CASSELLGIYDYTF
J: TRBJ1-5; D: -; V: TRBV15; size: -; DNA: TGTGCCACCAGCAGGATAAAGGGGAATCAGCCCCAGCATTTT; CDR3: CATSRIKGNQPQHF
J: TRBJ1-1; D: -; V: TRBV30; size: once; DNA: TGTGCCTGTAGGACGGGGGGCTACACTGAAGCTTTCTTT; CDR3: CACRTGGYTEAFF
J: TRBJ1-1; D: -; V: TRBV4-1; size: -; DNA: TGCGCCAGCAGCCAACAACAAGGAAGAGCTTTCTTT; CDR3: CASSQQQGRAFF
J: TRBJ1-2; D: -; V: TRBV5-1; size: -; DNA: TGCGCCAGCAGCCGCTCGACAGGAAGCGATGGCTACACCTTC; CDR3: CASSRSTGSDGYTF
J: TRBJ2-7; D: TRBD2; V: TRBV11-2; size: few; DNA: TGTGCCAGCACCCCCGGGACTAGCGGCTCCTACGAGCAGTACTTC; CDR3: CASTPGTSGSYEQYF
J: TRBJ1-1; D: -; V: TRBV6-1; size: few; DNA: TGTGCCAGCAGTAAAAAGTCGGGCAGTGGAATTGAAGCTTTCTTT; CDR3: CASSKKSGSGIEAFF
J: TRBJ2-7; D: TRBD1; V: TRBV11-2; size: many; DNA: TGTGCCAGCAGGGGGGACAGGGGCGCAGGCTACGAGCAGTACTTC; CDR3: CASRGDRGAGYEQYF
J: TRBJ1-1; D: TRBD1; V: TRBV29-1; size: few; DNA: TGCAGCGTTGGAAGGGACAGGGGAAGTCTGACTGAAGCTTTCTTT; CDR3: CSVGRDRGSLTEAFF
J: TRBJ1-1; D: -; V: TRBV6-1; size: -; DNA: TGTGCCAGCAGTCAGACACAAGAAGCTTTCTTT; CDR3: CASSQTQEAFF
J: TRBJ1-1; D: TRBD1; V: TRBV10-3; size: many; DNA: TGTGCCATCAGCAGCGACAGGGGTGGCACTGAAGCTTTCTTT; CDR3: CAISSDRGGTEAFF
J: TRBJ1-6; D: -; V: TRBV20-1; size: -; DNA: TGCAGTGCGATGGAATGGGGGAGCTCCTATAATTCACCCCTCCACTTT; CDR3: CSAMEWGSSYNSPLHF
J: TRBJ1-2; D: -; V: TRBV29-1; size: -; DNA: TGCAGCGTTGAACCGGACGGGGTAGCAAACTATGGCTACACCTTC; CDR3: CSVEPDGVANYGYTF
J: TRBJ1-5; D: -; V: TRBV28; size: many; DNA: TGTGCCAGCAGAAAATGGGGGCAGGGCAATCAGCCCCAGCATTTT; CDR3: CASRKWGQGNQPQHF
J: TRBJ2-5; D: TRBD1; V: TRBV19; size: -; DNA: TGTGCCAGTAGTGTAAGCCGGGACAGGGGTTCGCGGACCCAGTACTTC; CDR3: CASSVSRDRGSRTQYF
J: TRBJ2-1; D: -; V: TRBV13; size: -; DNA: TGTGCCAGCAGCTTAGGCCGCGACTACTACAATGAGCAGTTCTTC; CDR3: CASSLGRDYYNEQFF
J: TRBJ2-7; D: -; V: TRBV11-2; size: -; DNA: TGTGCCAGCAGCTTAGATCAAGTAAACCTCTACGAGCAGTACTTC; CDR3: CASSLDQVNLYEQYF
J: TRBJ1-2; D: -; V: TRBV11-2; size: few; DNA: TGTGCCAGCAGCTTAGATCGTGGCAGGACTAACTATGGCTACACCTTC; CDR3: CASSLDRGRTNYGYTF
J: TRBJ1-1; D: TRBD1; V: TRBV29-1; size: many; DNA: TGCAGCGTCGAGACAGGGGGGACTGAAGCTTTCTTT; CDR3: CSVETGGTEAFF
J: TRBJ1-1; D: -; V: TRBV19; size: few; DNA: TGTGCCAGTAGTACCCGTCCCAGCGACACTGAAGCTTTCTTT; CDR3: CASSTRPSDTEAFF
J: TRBJ2-2; D: TRBD2; V: TRBV11-1; size: -; DNA: TGTGCCAGCAGCTTAAGGCCTCAGTCCGTAGCGGGAGTAGGCTCCGGGGAGCTGTTTTTT; CDR3: CASSLRPQSVAGVGSGELFF
J: TRBJ2-7; D: -; V: TRBV27; size: -; DNA: TGTGCCAGCAGTTCCCACCACAGGCCTTCGCGGAACGAAGAGCAGTACTTC; CDR3: CASSSHHRPSRNEEQYF
J: TRBJ1-1; D: TRBD1; V: TRBV12-5; size: -; DNA: TGTGCTAGTGTACAGGGGGTACTCTCCGAAGCTTTCTTT; CDR3: CASVQGVLSEAFF
J: TRBJ2-5; D: -; V: TRBV27; size: few; DNA: TGTGCCAGCAGTTTCGCCTGGGGAGAGACCCAGTACTTC; CDR3: CASSFAWGETQYF
J: TRBJ1-5; D: -; V: TRBV6-1; size: -; DNA: TGTGCCAGCAGTCCGATGGGTGCCAATCAGCCCCAGCATTTT; CDR3: CASSPMGANQPQHF
J: TRBJ1-2; D: -; V: TRBV2; size: few; DNA: TGTGCCAGCACTTCGGACAACCCCTATGGCTACACCTTC; CDR3: CASTSDNPYGYTF
J: TRBJ1-5; D: -; V: TRBV2; size: many; DNA: TGTGCCAGCCTCCCCCCCGGGACCACTAGCAATCAGCCCCAGCATTTT; CDR3: CASLPPGTTSNQPQHF
J: TRBJ1-1; D: -; V: TRBV27; size: few; DNA: TGTGCCAGCAGCCGGACAGTTCTAGGAGAAGCTTTCTTT; CDR3: CASSRTVLGEAFF
J: TRBJ2-7; D: TRBD2; V: TRBV6-1; size: many; DNA: TGTGCCAGCAGACTAGCGGGGAGGTATGACGAGCAGTACTTC; CDR3: CASRLAGRYDEQYF
J: TRBJ2-5; D: -; V: TRBV2; size: -; DNA: TGTGCCGGCAGGGGGGGGCAAGAGACCCAGTACTTC; CDR3: CAGRGGQETQYF
J: TRBJ2-2; D: -; V: TRBV12-3/TRBV12-4; size: few; DNA: TGTGCCAGCAGCCCCTACGGCTCGAACACCGGGGAGCTGTTTTTT; CDR3: CASSPYGSNTGELFF
J: TRBJ2-7; D: -; V: TRBV2; size: many; DNA: TGTGCCAGCAGTGCGCAGCCCAGCTCCTACGAGCAGTACTTC; CDR3: CASSAQPSSYEQYF
J: TRBJ1-1; D: -; V: TRBV15; size: few; DNA: TGTGCCACCAGCAGAGGGACAACTGAAGCTTTCTTT; CDR3: CATSRGTTEAFF
J: TRBJ2-7; D: -; V: TRBV20-1; size: few; DNA: TGCAGTGCGCCCTCCGGAGGGGGCTACGAGCAGTACTTC; CDR3: CSAPSGGGYEQYF
J: TRBJ1-5; D: -; V: TRBV4-1; size: -; DNA: TGCGCCAGCAGCTCGCGAGAGGGGAATCAGCCCCAGCATTTT; CDR3: CASSSREGNQPQHF
J: TRBJ1-1; D: -; V: TRBV18; size: few; DNA: TGTGCCAGCTCACCCCAGTTCTCTGAAGCTTTCTTT; CDR3: CASSPQFSEAFF
J: TRBJ1-5; D: -; V: TRBV3-1; size: few; DNA: TGTGCCAGCAGCCAAGGTTTTGATCAGCCCCAGCATTTT; CDR3: CASSQGFDQPQHF
J: TRBJ1-2; D: -; V: TRBV20-1; size: -; DNA: TGCAGTGCTAGAGATGAACAGCTTAGTGGCTACACCTTC; CDR3: CSARDEQLSGYTF
J: TRBJ1-2; D: -; V: TRBV28; size: many; DNA: TGTGCCAGCAGCGTTAGGGGTCGGGCAAACTATGGCTACACCTTC; CDR3: CASSVRGRANYGYTF
J: TRBJ1-4; D: TRBD1; V: TRBV5-6; size: -; DNA: TGTGCCAGCAGCTTGGCGGGACAGGGAGAGGAAAAACTGTTTTTT; CDR3: CASSLAGQGEEKLFF
J: TRBJ2-2; D: TRBD2; V: TRBV6-1; size: -; DNA: TGTGCCACCCCACTCGGGGGGGCTGGCGGGGAGCTGTTTTTT; CDR3: CATPLGGAGGELFF
J: TRBJ1-1; D: -; V: TRBV6-2/TRBV6-3; size: -; DNA: TGTGCCAGCAGTGAAATCCTTCTACAGGGTTACACTGAAGCTTTCTTT; CDR3: CASSEILLQGYTEAFF
J: TRBJ2-7; D: -; V: TRBV7-2; size: few; DNA: TGTGCCAGCAGCTTAAGGGCAGGGACTTCCTACGAGCAGTACTTC; CDR3: CASSLRAGTSYEQYF
J: TRBJ1-2; D: -; V: TRBV14; size: -; DNA: TGTGCCAGCAGCCAAGAGCCAGTTACCGGCTATGGCTACACCTTC; CDR3: CASSQEPVTGYGYTF
J: TRBJ2-2; D: -; V: TRBV5-1; size: few; DNA: TGTGCCAGCAGTTCCCGGACGGCGAACACCGGGGAGCTGTTTTTT; CDR3: CASSSRTANTGELFF
J: TRBJ2-7; D: TRBD2; V: TRBV19; size: once; DNA: TGTGCCAGTAGTATAGTTGCGGGAGGTCCGCGGCTGAACGAGCAGTACTTC; CDR3: CASSIVAGGPRLNEQYF
J: TRBJ2-1; D: TRBD1; V: TRBV6-1; size: few; DNA: TGTGCCAGCAGTGAGGGGGGTGGACAGGGAAGCTCCTACAATGAGCAGTTCTTC; CDR3: CASSEGGGQGSSYNEQFF
J: TRBJ1-1; D: -; V: TRBV28; size: many; DNA: TGTGCCAGCAGTTCCCCGGGGAGCACTGAAGCTTTCTTT; CDR3: CASSSPGSTEAFF
J: TRBJ1-2; D: -; V: TRBV19; size: -; DNA: TGTGCCAGTAGTGCCAGGGCGTTTGGCTATGGCTACACCTTC; CDR3: CASSARAFGYGYTF
J: TRBJ2-7; D: TRBD1; V: TRBV2; size: few; DNA: TGTGCCAGCGGGGACAGGCGACTTTCCTACGAGCAGTACTTC; CDR3: CASGDRRLSYEQYF
J: TRBJ1-5; D: -; V: TRBV7-2; size: once; DNA: TGTGCCAGCAGCTTATTGGGGGCCGGGAGCAATCAGCCCCAGCATTTT; CDR3: CASSLLGAGSNQPQHF
J: TRBJ2-5; D: -; V: TRBV6-1; size: -; DNA: TGTGCCAGCAGTCCCGTCCAGACCCAGTACTTC; CDR3: CASSPVQTQYF
J: TRBJ1-4; D: -; V: TRBV19; size: -; DNA: TGTGCCAGTAGTACCCCCCGTGAAGGGAATGAAAAACTGTTTTTT; CDR3: CASSTPREGNEKLFF
J: TRBJ2-4; D: -; V: TRBV2; size: -; DNA: TGTGCCAGCAGCGCGAGTCCAGGGGTATGGCCTCGGGATGACTTC; CDR3: CASSASPGVWPRDDF
J: TRBJ1-1; D: TRBD1; V: TRBV11-2; size: -; DNA: TGTGCCAGCAGTCAAGACAGGGCGATGAACACTGAAGCTTTCTTT; CDR3: CASSQDRAMNTEAFF